Shown below are 28 T cell receptor beta chains from a single sample sequenced in a study of T cell responses to AZD1222 COVID-19 vaccine. Clones were sequenced by immunoSEQ multiplex PCR, and TCRdb holds only the in-frame ones, with some missing. The sample lists 60,000 to 95,000 clones, roughly 91% occurring once. The material was peripheral blood, obtained 28 days after the second AZD1222 dose. All receptors come from an adult who received the AZD1222 COVID-19 vaccine.

This chain links TRBV4-2 with TRBJ1-2; TRBD1 is a possible D gene (5 bases). The CDR3 contains 13 residues. Germline V CDR1 and CDR2: LGHNA, YNFKEQ. Trimming removed 3 bases from V and 8 bases from J, with 13 bases in between. The chain's CDR3 is CASSQDTGGGYTF. CDR3 nucleotide sequence: TGTGCCAGCAGCCAGGATACAGGCGGAGGCTACACCTTC.

The CDR3: CASSQETGGYEQYF. In nucleotides, the CDR3 is TGCGCCAGCAGCCAAGAGACGGGGGGATACGAGCAGTACTTC. This chain connects TRBV4-3 to TRBJ2-7; 7 positions agree with TRBD2. V trimming: 0 bases; J trimming: 4 bases; junction bases outside the gene matches: 3. CDR1 is LGHNA, CDR2 YSLEER, per germline. This CDR3 contains 14 residues.

The gene calls are TRBV29-1 and TRBJ2-2; D perhaps matches TRBD1 (5 bases). This CDR3 is built from 13 residues. Germline CDR1 reads SQVTM; CDR2 reads ANQGSEA. Deletions cut 4 bases from V and 1 base from J, with 7 bases between. CDR3 region: CSVVTGNTGELFF. The CDR3 nucleotides are TGCAGCGTTGTCACAGGGAACACCGGGGAGCTGTTTTTT.

The sample holds one count of this clone. This chain joins TRBV6-5 and TRBJ1-2, with D possibly being TRBD1 (6 bases). V lost 6 bases, J lost 4 bases, and 9 bases lay in between. The CDR3 covers 12 residues. Germline V lookup: CDR1 MNHEY, CDR2 SVGAGI. The CDR3 spells CASSQQGYGYTF. CDR3 nucleotides: TGTGCCAGCAGCCAACAGGGCTATGGCTACACCTTC.

The genes are TRBV30 and TRBJ1-5; 8 nucleotides match TRBD1. The J segment lost 4 bases and the V segment lost 1 base, leaving 6 bases of the junction unmatched. This CDR3 region has 15 residues. The V gene's germline CDR1 is GTSNPN and CDR2 SVGIG (reference sequence). The CDR3 coding sequence is TGTGCCTGGAGTGCCGGACAGGGAGGGAATCAGCCCCAGCATTTT. Its translation is CAWSAGQGGNQPQHF.

The chain joins TRBV5-1 to TRBJ2-3; tentative D call: TRBD1 (6 bases). Trimming stripped 3 bases from V and 2 bases from J, with 10 bases between. CDR3 length: 14 amino acids. Germline lookup yields CDR1 SGHRS and CDR2 YFSETQ. For the CDR3, the DNA is TGCGCCAGCAGCTCTGCAGGGGCCACAGATACGCAGTATTTT. The encoded protein is CASSSAGATDTQYF.

The V call is TRBV5-6, the J call TRBJ2-2; no clear D gene. Germline CDR1 SGHDT, CDR2 YYEEEE. The CDR3 is 15 amino acids. The V end was cut by 4 bases, the J end by 2 bases, with 12 bases between. CDR3 coding DNA: TGTGCCAGCAGCCCCGACATCTATAACACCGGGGAGCTGTTTTTT. Encoded protein: CASSPDIYNTGELFF.

The rearrangement joins TRBV29-1 to TRBJ2-7, with D possibly TRBD1 on 6 matching bases. Trimming removed 4 bases at V and 0 bases at J, with 10 bases between. From germline, CDR1 is SQVTM and CDR2 ANQGSEA. The CDR3 is 13 residues long. For the CDR3, the DNA is TGCAGCGTTGCATGGGACATCTCCTACGAGCAGTACTTC. Its translation is CSVAWDISYEQYF.

V usage is TRBV5-6 and J usage is TRBJ1-6; 10 bases are a match to TRBD1. CDR1 is SGHDT, CDR2 YYEEEE, per germline. V dropped 3 bases and J dropped 6; count of bases not matched to a gene: 9. The CDR3 length is 17 residues. The CDR3 DNA is TGTGCCAGCAGCTATAGACCGACAGGGGGCAGTAATTCACCCCTCCACTTT. It codes for CASSYRPTGGSNSPLHF.

The V call is TRBV9, the J call TRBJ2-6; D is undetermined. Per the germline V gene, CDR1 is SGDLS and CDR2 is YYNGEE. The CDR3 loop spans 18 amino acids. Trimming left V 4 bases short and J 0 bases short, with 17 bases between. The CDR3, as DNA: TGTGCCAGCAGCCTCGTACCAGGAGAGAGCTCTGGGGCCAACGTCCTGACTTTC. Translation: CASSLVPGESSGANVLTF.

This CDR3 is CASSYPGTVNTEAFF. DNA of the CDR3: TGTGCCAGCAGTTATCCCGGGACAGTGAACACTGAAGCTTTCTTT. This rearrangement joins TRBV28 to TRBJ1-1; 7 nucleotides line up with TRBD1. Germline lookup yields CDR1 MDHEN and CDR2 SYDVKM. V lost 4 bases and J lost 0; bases outside the gene matches: 5. The CDR3 loop spans 15 amino acids.

The J gene is TRBJ1-3, the V gene TRBV7-9; D is ambiguous. Deletions cut 3 bases from V and 4 bases from J, with 4 bases between. The germline gives CDR1 SEHNR, CDR2 FQNEAQ (reference sequence). This CDR3 comprises 12 residues. The chain's CDR3 is CASSFAGNTIYF. The CDR3 region has the DNA TGTGCCAGCAGCTTTGCCGGAAACACCATATATTTT.

The chain recombines TRBV6-1 with TRBJ1-6; no definite D call. Germline lookup yields CDR1 MNHNS and CDR2 SASEGT. The V gene lost 2 bases and the J gene lost 7 bases, with 9 bases spanning the gap. This CDR3 region has 14 residues. CDR3 amino acids: CASSERPENSPLHF. The DNA for the CDR3 is TGTGCCAGCAGTGAAAGGCCTGAAAATTCACCCCTCCACTTT.

The genes are TRBV7-2 and TRBJ1-1; no clear D. The V gene's germline CDR1 is SGHTA and CDR2 FQGNSA. The CDR3 spans 12 residues. The V gene lost 6 bases and the J gene lost 6 bases, with 11 bases spanning the gap. As DNA, the CDR3 is TGTGCCAGCAGACGTCTTGCTCCTGAAGCTTTCTTT. The encoded protein is CASRRLAPEAFF.

The V gene is TRBV6-5, the J gene TRBJ1-1, with no clear D. The V gene's germline CDR1 is MNHEY and CDR2 SVGAGI. Trimming took off 2 bases at V and 3 bases at J, with 13 bases between the two ends. The CDR3 loop spans 15 amino acids. The CDR3 loop is CASSYGRVRDTEAFF. The CDR3 DNA sequence: TGTGCCAGCAGTTACGGCCGGGTACGAGACACTGAAGCTTTCTTT.

The J gene is TRBJ1-6, the V gene TRBV6-5; possibly TRBD1 for D (5 bases). The CDR3 runs 15 residues. Germline CDR1 reads MNHEY; CDR2 reads SVGAGI. V was clipped by 6 bases and J by 10 bases, with 19 bases between them. Here the CDR3 DNA reads TGTGCCAGCAGGACGCCCGGACAACTCGGATCACCCCTCCACTTT. Its protein is CASRTPGQLGSPLHF.

This clone was seen once. The chain recombines TRBV7-7 with TRBJ2-2; D is uncertain. CDR1 SSHAT and CDR2 FNYEAQ come from the germline V gene (reference sequence). V was clipped by 1 base and J by 2 bases, with 5 bases between them. The CDR3 runs to 14 residues. The CDR3 loop is CASSLVENTGELFF. In DNA, the CDR3 is TGTGCCAGCAGCTTAGTGGAAAACACCGGGGAGCTGTTTTTT.

This chain uses TRBV4-3 with TRBJ2-5; tentatively, D is TRBD2 (5 bases). Deletions cut 0 bases from V and 4 bases from J, with 12 bases between. Per the germline V gene, CDR1 is LGHNA and CDR2 is YSLEER. This CDR3 spans 15 amino acids. The DNA for the CDR3 is TGCGCCAGCAGCCAAGATATCGGGGATCTAGAGACCCAGTACTTC. Its protein is CASSQDIGDLETQYF.

The genes are TRBV19 and TRBJ1-1, with unresolved D. CDR1 is LNHDA, CDR2 SQIVND, per germline (reference sequence). This CDR3 region has 14 residues. V lost 5 bases and J 3 bases, leaving 13 bases between the germline ends. This CDR3 is CASSLTVSDTEAFF. CDR3 coding DNA: TGTGCCAGTAGTTTGACGGTGAGTGACACTGAAGCTTTCTTT.

CDR3 region: CASSPPILAADTQYF. CDR3 DNA: TGTGCCAGCAGCCCCCCTATACTAGCCGCAGATACGCAGTATTTT. The chain joins TRBV7-2 to TRBJ2-3, with a weak D call TRBD2 (6 bases). V was shortened by 5 bases and J by 4 bases, with 16 bases between the two germline ends. The CDR3 length is 15 residues. Germline CDR1 is SGHTA and CDR2 is FQGNSA.

This clone was seen more than once but under ten times. The chain joins TRBV11-2 to TRBJ1-4, with D tentatively TRBD1 (5 bases). Trimming took off 1 base at V and 3 bases at J, with 9 bases between the two ends. From germline, CDR1 is SGHAT and CDR2 FQNNGV. The CDR3 loop spans 15 amino acids. DNA of the CDR3: TGTGCCAGCAGCTTAGGTCTAGGGGCTAATGAAAAACTGTTTTTT. Its translation is CASSLGLGANEKLFF. The full variable domain, with the rest looked up from reference TRBV11-2 and TRBJ1-4, is EAGVAQSPRYKIIEKRQSVAFWCNPISGHATLYWYQQILGQGPKLLIQFQNNGVVDDSQLPKDRFSAERLKGVDSTLKIQPAKLEDSAVYLCASSLGLGANEKLFFGSGTQLSVL.

The rearrangement joins TRBV6-5 to TRBJ1-1; unclear D gene. The CDR3 extends over 15 amino acids. V lost 2 bases and J lost 1, with 11 bases in between. Germline V lookup: CDR1 MNHEY, CDR2 SVGAGI. CDR3 amino acids: CASSYVRLGNTEAFF. CDR3 nucleotide sequence: TGTGCCAGCAGTTACGTGCGACTCGGGAACACTGAAGCTTTCTTT.

The chain combines TRBV28 with TRBJ1-2, with a tentative D call TRBD1 (5 bases). The V end lost 3 bases, the J end lost 7 bases, and 12 bases lay between the germline ends. The CDR3 has 13 residues. In germline, CDR1 is MDHEN, CDR2 SYDVKM. CDR3 sequence: CASSFTRGGGYTF. The DNA for the CDR3 is TGTGCCAGCAGTTTTACAAGGGGCGGTGGCTACACCTTC.

The chain recombines TRBV10-2 with TRBJ1-2; D may be TRBD1 (6 bases). V lost 5 bases to trimming and J lost 4 bases, with 11 bases between them. This CDR3 has 13 amino acids. Germline lookup yields CDR1 WSHSY and CDR2 SAAADI. The DNA for the CDR3 is TGCGCCAGCAGTCCGGGACACCTCTATGGCTACACCTTC. Protein sequence: CASSPGHLYGYTF.

The chain joins TRBV28 to TRBJ1-5, with 9 positions matching TRBD1. Germline assignment: CDR1 MDHEN and CDR2 SYDVKM. This CDR3 is 18 amino acids long. The trim removed 7 bases at V and 4 bases at J, leaving 17 bases unmatched. CDR3 protein: CASTHGQGRVKGNQPQHF. Written as DNA, the CDR3 is TGTGCCAGCACCCACGGACAGGGGAGGGTTAAGGGGAATCAGCCCCAGCATTTT.

This CDR3 reads CASKRGAHTGELFF. CDR3 nucleotides: TGCGCCAGCAAGCGGGGGGCCCACACCGGGGAGCTGTTTTTT. The rearrangement uses TRBV4-3 and TRBJ2-2, with 9 bases fitting TRBD2. This CDR3 is built from 14 residues. The V gene end was trimmed by 7 bases and the J gene end by 3 bases; junction bases not matched to a gene: 3. Germline lookup yields CDR1 LGHNA and CDR2 YSLEER.

The V and J genes are TRBV10-1 and TRBJ1-1, with 8 nucleotides matching TRBD1. Germline V gene data show CDR1 as WNHNN and CDR2 as SYGVQD (reference sequence). V lost 2 bases, J lost 11 bases, and 16 bases stayed unmatched. CDR3 length equals 16 residues. In nucleotides, the CDR3 is TGCGCCAGCAGTGAGCACGATTTATCAGGGGGCGCGTTTGCTTTCTTT. It yields the protein CASSEHDLSGGAFAFF.

The chain links TRBV7-3 to TRBJ1-2; TRBD1 might be the D (5 bases). CDR3 length equals 14 residues. CDR1 is SGHTA, CDR2 FQGTGA, per germline. V was cut by 0 bases and J by 5 bases, with 10 bases left in between. For the CDR3, the DNA is TGTGCCAGCAGCTTAACAGGGGATGGGTATGGCTACACCTTC. Translation gives CASSLTGDGYGYTF.